A selection of T cell receptor beta chains follows, all from one sample in a study of radiation and T cells in renal cell carcinoma. TCRdb's copy holds only in-frame clones and misses some; the assay was immunoSEQ multiplex PCR. The table includes 90,000 to 100,000 clones, about 88% detected once. The sample in question was blood, obtained from a patient whose treatment included radiotherapy and nephrectomy. These receptors were obtained from a man aged 50 to 60 with renal cell carcinoma. CDR3s include the opening cysteine and the closing phenylalanine or tryptophan. Fields, in order: D gene, J gene, V gene, clone size, CDR3 protein, CDR3 DNA. D genes are given only for firm matches. Not all rows give a size; the values are once, few, many and, for expanded clones, a class.

TRBD1,TRBJ2-1,TRBV6-4,NA,CASSDGQGYDEQFF,TGTGCCAGCAGTGACGGACAGGGGTATGATGAGCAGTTCTTC
NA,TRBJ2-5,TRBV5-1,NA,CASSRRGGTQETQYF,TGCGCCAGCAGCCGCAGAGGGGGGACCCAAGAGACCCAGTACTTC
TRBD1,TRBJ1-1,TRBV6-5,NA,CASSYEPTGKNTEAFF,TGTGCCAGCAGTTACGAACCGACAGGGAAGAACACTGAAGCTTTCTTT
NA,TRBJ2-2,TRBV9,NA,CASSGGPQGATGELFF,TGTGCCAGCAGCGGAGGTCCACAGGGAGCCACCGGGGAGCTGTTTTTT
TRBD1,TRBJ2-3,TRBV28,once,CASRIGDRGTDTQYF,TGTGCCAGCAGAATCGGGGACAGGGGTACAGATACGCAGTATTTT
NA,TRBJ1-2,TRBV2,NA,CASSEAGTTLYGYTF,TGTGCCAGCAGTGAAGCGGGGACGACGCTCTATGGCTACACCTTC
TRBD2,TRBJ2-7,TRBV7-2,NA,CASSPSPVAGYEQYF,TGTGCCAGCAGCCCCTCCCCCGTAGCGGGGTACGAGCAGTACTTC
NA,TRBJ2-2,TRBV5-1,once,CASSFDGRVNTGELFF,TGCGCCAGCAGCTTCGATGGGCGGGTGAACACCGGGGAGCTGTTTTTT
NA,TRBJ1-4,TRBV2,NA,CASGERAHEKLFF,TGTGCCAGCGGCGAGAGGGCCCATGAAAAACTGTTTTTT
NA,TRBJ2-7,TRBV2,NA,CASSERVRGDEQYF,TGTGCCAGCAGTGAAAGGGTCAGGGGAGACGAGCAGTACTTC